Shown below are 6 T cell receptor beta chains from a single sample sequenced in a study of shared clonotypes between healthy human individuals. Libraries were prepared by immunoSEQ multiplex PCR; TCRdb keeps only in-frame clonotypes and omits some of them. The repertoire holds 800,000 or so clones, with around 96% as singletons. In the naive CD8 group, cells lacked CD45RO and were positively selected for CCR7, so terminally differentiated effector memory CD45RA+ cells were left out. The sample was naive CD8+ T cells sorted from blood. The receptors shown here come from a man aged 25 to 40 in good health.

The rearrangement links TRBV25-1 to TRBJ2-7; D not certain. The CDR3 loop spans 14 amino acids. Trimming took 6 bases from V and 0 from J, leaving 12 bases between them. Germline assignment: CDR1 MGHDK and CDR2 SYGVNS. For the CDR3, the DNA is TGTGCCAGCAGACTGGCGGAGAGCTCCTACGAGCAGTACTTC. Its protein is CASRLAESSYEQYF.

In DNA form, the CDR3 reads TGTGCCAGCTCACCCACAGCATCGGGACTGTTTTTT. Its protein is CASSPTASGLFF. The chain carries TRBV18 and TRBJ1-4; D is unresolved. Trimming removed 3 bases at V and 13 bases at J, with 12 bases between. This CDR3 comprises 12 residues. CDR1 and CDR2 from the germline V gene are KGHSH and LQKENI.

V and J are TRBV5-1 and TRBJ2-1; TRBD2 aligns across 11 bases. This CDR3 has 16 residues. The ends lost 3 bases at V and 8 bases at J; junction bases unmatched: 10. Germline-derived CDR1 and CDR2 are SGHRS and YFSETQ. CDR3 in amino acids: CASSSYSGRAEDEQFF. The CDR3 DNA is TGCGCCAGCAGCTCATATAGCGGGAGGGCCGAGGATGAGCAGTTCTTC.

This chain links TRBV10-3 with TRBJ2-1, with 11 positions matching TRBD2. CDR3 length equals 15 residues. J was trimmed by 4 bases and V by 6 bases; bases with no gene match: 5. CDR1 is ENHRY, CDR2 SYGVKD, per germline. The CDR3 DNA follows: TGTGCCATCAGGGGGACTAGCGGAGATTACAATGAGCAGTTCTTC. It codes for CAIRGTSGDYNEQFF.

V usage is TRBV30 and J usage is TRBJ2-5; 9 nucleotides agree with TRBD1. Germline V lookup: CDR1 GTSNPN, CDR2 SVGIG (reference sequence). The V gene end was trimmed by 3 bases and the J gene end by 6 bases; junction bases not matched to a gene: 5. This CDR3 spans 13 amino acids. The DNA for the CDR3 is TGTGCCTGGAGGCGGGACAGGGCGAAGACCCAGTACTTC. This encodes CAWRRDRAKTQYF.

The rearrangement links TRBV29-1 to TRBJ2-1; D remains unclear. V was shortened by 7 bases and J by 0 bases, with 19 bases between the two germline ends. Germline CDR1 reads SQVTM; CDR2 reads ANQGSEA. The CDR3 is made up of 16 amino acids. Here the CDR3 reads CSGWTNGRGSYNEQFF. In DNA form, the CDR3 reads TGCAGCGGCTGGACCAACGGAAGAGGCTCCTACAATGAGCAGTTCTTC.